The 32 T cell receptor beta chains below all came from one sample that was sequenced in a study of beta chain features in type 1 diabetes. The investigators reverse transcribed all of the isolated RNA, so they sequenced expressed TCRB transcripts. The method was immunoSEQ multiplex PCR; TCRdb's version includes in-frame clones alone and lacks a portion of them. Among under 300,000 clones listed, around 14% were seen once. Study-wide points: Among patients with Type 1 diabetes, TCRB CDR3s were moderately but significantly shorter in every one of the four CD4+ subsets.

Their cognate antigens are unknown. Sample: naive CD4+ T cells from blood. The receptors derive from a man aged 25-45 years with type 1 diabetes.

This clone was recorded a few times. The chain is built from TRBV29-1 and TRBJ1-1; no firm D call. The V gene's germline CDR1 is SQVTM and CDR2 ANQGSEA. Trimming removed 6 bases at V and 10 bases at J, with 18 bases between. This CDR3 has 12 residues. CDR3 nucleotide sequence: TGCAGCGTCACGTACGAAGGGAGAGGAGCTTTCTTT. Translating gives CSVTYEGRGAFF.

V gene TRBV9 combines with J gene TRBJ2-3; D ambiguous. The CDR3 is 12 amino acids. Looked up from germline, CDR1 is SGDLS and CDR2 is YYNGEE. Trimming removed 5 bases at V and 6 bases at J, with 10 bases between. The CDR3 DNA follows: TGTGCCAGCAGTAAGTCTAGGGATACGCAGTATTTT. Translated: CASSKSRDTQYF. Based on the CDR3 plus reference TRBV9 and TRBJ2-3, the full variable domain is DSGVTQTPKHLITATGQRVTLRCSPRSGDLSVYWYQQSLDQGLQFLIQYYNGEERAKGNILERFSAQQFPDLHSELNLSSLELGDSALYFCASSKSRDTQYFGPGTRLTVL.

V usage is TRBV7-2 and J usage is TRBJ2-1, with a tentative D call TRBD1 (6 bases). CDR3 size: 16 residues. Trimming stripped 1 base from V and 9 bases from J, with 19 bases between. The germline CDR1 and CDR2 sequences are SGHTA and FQGNSA. CDR3 coding DNA: TGTGCCAGCAGCTTAGTCCAGGGGATGGTCCCCGGTGAGCAGTTCTTC. Protein: CASSLVQGMVPGEQFF.

The V call is TRBV20-1, the J call TRBJ1-2; D remains unclear. The CDR3 runs to 11 residues. Per germline, CDR1 DFQATT and CDR2 SNEGSKA (reference sequence). Trimming left V 3 bases short and J 7 bases short, with 9 bases between. The CDR3 spells CSARIPSGYTF. CDR3 DNA sequence: TGCAGTGCTAGGATCCCCAGTGGCTACACCTTC.

This clone was seen only a few times. The CDR3 DNA follows: TGTGCCAGCAGCGTAGATAGACAGGGCCACCAGCCCCAGCATTTT. This encodes CASSVDRQGHQPQHF. The genes are TRBV2 and TRBJ1-5; TRBD1 aligns across 7 bases. The CDR3 has 15 amino acids. V was pared by 6 bases and J by 7 bases, with 12 bases of the junction left unmatched. CDR1 and CDR2 (germline): SNHLY, FYNNEI.

A few counts support this clone. A junction end diverges from the germline sequence, so it may reflect a read error. The chain couples TRBV11-2 to TRBJ2-3; the D gene is possibly TRBD2 (6 bases). The V gene's germline CDR1 is SGHAT and CDR2 FQNNGV. The CDR3 sequence is 9 residues long. The CDR3 loop reads CASSLGGPF. The DNA for the CDR3 is TGTGCCAGCAGCCTGGGGGGACCCTTT.

The V and J genes are TRBV10-3 and TRBJ2-1; D remains unclear. Trimming removed 3 bases at V and 9 bases at J, with 9 bases between. In germline, CDR1 is ENHRY, CDR2 SYGVKD. The CDR3 loop spans 12 amino acids. Written as DNA, the CDR3 is TGTGCCATCAGTGAAGTCAGTTCTGAGCAGTTCTTC. Its translation is CAISEVSSEQFF.

This clone has a handful of counts. This chain connects TRBV7-9 to TRBJ2-3; no definite D call. The germline V gene has CDR1 SEHNR and CDR2 FQNEAQ (reference sequence). The ends were cut back, 2 bases at V and 4 bases at J, with 10 bases in the middle. CDR3 length: 14 amino acids. This CDR3 reads CASSLLVDADTQYF. The CDR3, as DNA: TGTGCCAGCAGCTTACTAGTTGATGCAGATACGCAGTATTTT. Complete variable domain (other parts from reference TRBV7-9 and TRBJ2-3): DTGVSQNPRHKITKRGQNVTFRCDPISEHNRLYWYRQTLGQGPEFLTYFQNEAQLEKSRLLSDRFSAERPKGSFSTLEIQRTEQGDSAMYLCASSLLVDADTQYFGPGTRLTVL.

The sample holds a few counts of this clone. V gene TRBV2 combines with J gene TRBJ2-7, with 7 bases identical to TRBD1. Trimming cost V 5 bases and J 6 bases; bases outside gene matches: 10. The CDR3 spans 14 residues. Germline assignment: CDR1 SNHLY and CDR2 FYNNEI. CDR3 DNA sequence: TGTGCCAGCAGTACTAGACAGGGAGTTGGCGAGCAGTACTTC. This encodes CASSTRQGVGEQYF.

The gene calls are TRBV5-1 and TRBJ2-5; D perhaps matches TRBD1 (6 bases). V lost 6 bases, J lost 4 bases, and 22 bases lay in between. Germline lookup yields CDR1 SGHRS and CDR2 YFSETQ. The CDR3 covers 16 residues. CDR3 amino acids: CASNHGGARGGETQYF. The CDR3 DNA reads TGCGCCAGCAACCATGGGGGCGCTCGAGGGGGAGAGACCCAGTACTTC.

The gene calls are TRBV6-1 and TRBJ2-5; 8 positions agree with TRBD2. Looked up from germline, CDR1 is MNHNS and CDR2 is SASEGT. J lost 4 bases, V lost 3 bases, and 7 bases had no gene match. CDR3 length: 15 amino acids. The CDR3 bases are TGTGCCAGCAGTGACGGGGCGGGAGGTCTAGAGACCCAGTACTTC. This translates into CASSDGAGGLETQYF.

This clone came up a few times. The chain carries TRBV7-2 and TRBJ2-5, with TRBD2 matching over 9 bases. Germline V lookup: CDR1 SGHTA, CDR2 FQGNSA. The length of the CDR3 is 15 residues. Trimming at V came to 8 bases and at J to 6 bases, leaving 13 bases not matched to a gene. Written as DNA, the CDR3 is TGTGCCAGCTTTATTCCAGCTAGCGGGACACAGACCCAGTACTTC. Encoded protein: CASFIPASGTQTQYF.

V gene TRBV6-6 combines with J gene TRBJ1-1, with D uncertain. CDR1 MNHNY and CDR2 SVGAGI come from the germline V gene (reference sequence). The CDR3 sequence is 13 residues long. The V end lost 5 bases, the J end lost 1 base, and 8 bases lay between the germline ends. The CDR3 loop reads CASSPRQNTEAFF. CDR3 nucleotide sequence: TGTGCCAGCAGTCCAAGACAGAACACTGAAGCTTTCTTT.

This clone was seen only a few times. This rearrangement joins TRBV4-1 to TRBJ2-1; TRBD2 matches 11 bases. In germline, CDR1 is MGHRA, CDR2 YSYEKL. This CDR3 region has 16 residues. The V gene end was trimmed by 3 bases and the J gene end by 10 bases; junction bases not matched to a gene: 11. The chain's CDR3 is CASSQTSASGRPEQFF. CDR3 in DNA: TGCGCCAGCAGCCAGACGTCGGCTAGCGGGAGGCCAGAGCAGTTCTTC.

This sequence joins TRBV18 and TRBJ2-5, with TRBD1 matching over 7 bases. V gave up 1 base and J gave up 4 bases; unmatched junction bases: 0. CDR1 is KGHSH, CDR2 LQKENI, per germline. The CDR3 is 13 amino acids. CDR3 bases: TGTGCCAGCTCACCACAGGGGGCAGAGACCCAGTACTTC. Protein: CASSPQGAETQYF.

This rearrangement joins TRBV21-1 to TRBJ2-7; TRBD1 reflects the table's D call only, with no check against the DNA. TRBV21-1 is designated a pseudogene. The CDR3 runs to 15 residues. Written as DNA, the CDR3 is TGTGCCAGCAGCCTGGACAGGGGGGGGGACTACGAGCAGTACTTC. Protein sequence: CASSLDRGGDYEQYF.

This chain uses TRBV2 with TRBJ2-5; 11 bases line up with TRBD2. The V segment lost 8 bases and the J segment 5 bases; nucleotides outside the gene matches: 4. The CDR3 covers 13 residues. In germline, CDR1 is SNHLY, CDR2 FYNNEI. In DNA, the CDR3 is TGTGCCAGCGGTAGCGGGGGGGCTGAGACCCAGTACTTC. It yields the protein CASGSGGAETQYF. The whole variable domain, remainder taken from reference TRBV2 and TRBJ2-5, is EPEVTQTPSHQVTQMGQEVILRCVPISNHLYFYWYRQILGQKVEFLVSFYNNEISEKSEIFDDQFSVERPDGSNFTLKIRSTKLEDSAMYFCASGSGGAETQYFGPGTRLLVL.

This clone was counted a few times. V and J are TRBV19 and TRBJ2-1, with 10 nucleotides matching TRBD2. Germline V lookup: CDR1 LNHDA, CDR2 SQIVND (reference sequence). This CDR3 region has 15 residues. V trimming: 4 bases; J trimming: 6 bases; junction bases outside the gene matches: 6. Here the CDR3 DNA reads TGTGCCAGTAGTACCCCGGGACTAGCGCGCAATGAGCAGTTCTTC. This gives the protein CASSTPGLARNEQFF.

V gene TRBV2 combines with J gene TRBJ1-5; unclear D gene. V lost 6 bases, J lost 6 bases, and 18 bases lay in between. The CDR3 is 15 residues long. In germline, CDR1 is SNHLY, CDR2 FYNNEI. CDR3 amino acids: CASRVQLSTSQPQHF. DNA of the CDR3: TGTGCCAGCAGAGTACAGCTTTCCACGAGTCAGCCCCAGCATTTT. The variable domain in full, completed from reference TRBV2 and TRBJ1-5, reads EPEVTQTPSHQVTQMGQEVILRCVPISNHLYFYWYRQILGQKVEFLVSFYNNEISEKSEIFDDQFSVERPDGSNFTLKIRSTKLEDSAMYFCASRVQLSTSQPQHFGDGTRLSIL.

This sequence joins TRBV4-1 and TRBJ1-1; possibly TRBD1 for D (5 bases). V was clipped by 3 bases and J by 1 base, with 12 bases between them. Germline V gene sequence: CDR1 MGHRA, CDR2 YSYEKL. The CDR3 extends over 15 amino acids. DNA of the CDR3: TGCGCCAGCAGCCAGTACTATACAGGGAACACTGAAGCTTTCTTT. It is translated as CASSQYYTGNTEAFF.

This clone showed up just a few times. V usage is TRBV11-2 and J usage is TRBJ1-1; D not resolved. The CDR3 is 14 residues long. CDR1 is SGHAT and CDR2 is FQNNGV in the germline V gene. V was pared by 1 base and J by 7 bases, with 13 bases between. CDR3 nucleotides: TGTGCCAGCAGCTTAGCTCTTGGGCTGGGTGAAGCTTTCTTT. Amino acids: CASSLALGLGEAFF.

This clone was counted only a few times. The chain recombines TRBV28 with TRBJ2-1, with D maybe TRBD1 (6 bases). CDR1 and CDR2 (germline): MDHEN, SYDVKM. The V and J ends lost 3 bases and 4 bases respectively, with 10 bases between them. This CDR3 is 14 amino acids long. Here the CDR3 reads CASSFVTGYNEQFF. The CDR3 nucleotides read TGTGCCAGCAGTTTCGTGACAGGATACAATGAGCAGTTCTTC.

The chain couples TRBV7-9 to TRBJ2-5; no firm D call. The J call is in doubt because the DNA end fits TRBJ2-7 better. In germline, CDR1 is SEHNR, CDR2 FQNEAQ (reference sequence). The CDR3 is made up of 11 amino acids. CDR3 in DNA: TGTGCCAGCAGCCGCACCTACGAGCAGTACTTC. This translates into CASSRTYEQYF.

This clone was observed a few times. The rearrangement links TRBV30 to TRBJ2-1; 8 positions match TRBD2. CDR1 is GTSNPN, CDR2 SVGIG, per germline (reference sequence). The CDR3 has 15 amino acids. The ends lost 4 bases at V and 7 bases at J; junction bases unmatched: 12. CDR3 sequence (DNA): TGTGCCTGGACCCGGGCTGGACTAGCTTCGAATGAGCAGTTCTTC. Amino acid sequence: CAWTRAGLASNEQFF.

A few counts support this clone. One end of the junction fails to match germline, which may point to a read error. In nucleotides, the CDR3 is TGCGCCAGCAGCGAGTTTGTGGGAGTAGGTGAAAAACTGTTTTTT. Residues: CASSEFVGVGEKLFF. The chain couples TRBV10-2 to TRBJ1-4; D unclear. The CDR3 totals 15 residues. Per the germline V gene, CDR1 is WSHSY and CDR2 is SAAADI.

This clone was counted a few times. The chain couples TRBV7-2 to TRBJ1-2, with D perhaps TRBD1 (5 bases). V was pared by 2 bases and J by 8 bases, with 15 bases between. The germline V gene encodes CDR1 SGHTA and CDR2 FQGNSA. The CDR3 contains 14 residues. The CDR3 DNA reads as TGTGCCAGCAGCTTACAAGGGGTCGGAGAAGGCTACACCTTC. Protein: CASSLQGVGEGYTF.

This clone was seen a few times. The chain links TRBV19 to TRBJ1-2; 7 bases line up with TRBD1. Looked up from germline, CDR1 is LNHDA and CDR2 is SQIVND (reference sequence). There are 13 residues in the CDR3. Trimming at V came to 5 bases and at J to 7 bases, leaving 7 bases not matched to a gene. Here the CDR3 DNA reads TGTGCCAGTAGTTCCTTCGGGACAGTTGGCTACACCTTC. Amino acid sequence: CASSSFGTVGYTF.

The V call is TRBV29-1, the J call TRBJ1-1, with D uncertain. Germline V gene lookup returns CDR1 SQVTM and CDR2 ANQGSEA. CDR3 size: 15 residues. V lost 5 bases and J lost 1, with 17 bases in between. In DNA, the CDR3 is TGCAGCGTTCGAGCTAGGATAATGGCGAACACTGAAGCTTTCTTT. It codes for CSVRARIMANTEAFF. Complete variable domain (other parts from reference TRBV29-1 and TRBJ1-1): SAVISQKPSRDICQRGTSLTIQCQVDSQVTMMFWYRQQPGQSLTLIATANQGSEATYESGFVIDKFPISRPNLTFSTLTVSNMSPEDSSIYLCSVRARIMANTEAFFGQGTRLTVV.

The chain is built from TRBV5-1 and TRBJ2-7, with D perhaps TRBD2 (7 bases). The CDR3 is 16 amino acids. Trimming stripped 4 bases from V and 4 bases from J, with 21 bases between. Germline V gives CDR1 SGHRS, CDR2 YFSETQ. The CDR3 loop reads CASSTGGGGSPYEQYF. The CDR3, as DNA: TGCGCCAGCAGCACCGGAGGGGGGGGGTCCCCTTACGAGCAGTACTTC.

The gene calls are TRBV6-1 and TRBJ2-3, with D unclear. The germline V gene has CDR1 MNHNS and CDR2 SASEGT. This CDR3 contains 12 residues. The V end was cut by 7 bases, the J end by 2 bases, with 7 bases between. CDR3 DNA sequence: TGTGCCAGCACTACAGTCACAGATACGCAGTATTTT. This codes for CASTTVTDTQYF.

V and J are TRBV2 and TRBJ2-1; D not certain. From germline, CDR1 is SNHLY and CDR2 FYNNEI. The CDR3 loop spans 11 amino acids. The V end was cut by 3 bases, the J end by 7 bases, with 4 bases between. Here the CDR3 DNA reads TGTGCCAGCAGTGAGCGGAATGAGCAGTTCTTC. Amino acid sequence: CASSERNEQFF.

The chain has TRBV11-1 and TRBJ2-1; 7 bases are a match to TRBD2. Germline assignment: CDR1 SGHAT and CDR2 FQDESV (reference sequence). The CDR3 is 15 residues long. Trimming removed 5 bases from V and 0 bases from J; junction bases left unmatched: 4. The CDR3 sequence is CASSPSSGSYNEQFF. Here the CDR3 DNA reads TGTGCCAGCAGCCCGTCTAGCGGCTCCTACAATGAGCAGTTCTTC.